This T cell receptor (beta chain) was observed in a study of control samples from healthy donors and cancer patients. Trimming took 5 bases from V and 0 from J, leaving 21 bases between them. The CDR3 runs to 18 residues. Germline V gene sequence: CDR1 MNHEY, CDR2 SMNVEV (reference sequence). Sequencing was performed with immunoSEQ multiplex PCR; in TCRdb, only in-frame clones are kept and a portion is missing. The sample shows 150,000 to 200,000 clones, about 94% of them seen only once. Source material: blood. This clonotype originated in a woman in her forties in good health. The gene calls are TRBV27 and TRBJ2-3, with D possibly being TRBD2 (6 bases). The CDR3 DNA sequence: TGTGCCAGCAGTCTACTAGGGACTTCACCAACTAGCACAGATACGCAGTATTTT. This encodes CASSLLGTSPTSTDTQYF.